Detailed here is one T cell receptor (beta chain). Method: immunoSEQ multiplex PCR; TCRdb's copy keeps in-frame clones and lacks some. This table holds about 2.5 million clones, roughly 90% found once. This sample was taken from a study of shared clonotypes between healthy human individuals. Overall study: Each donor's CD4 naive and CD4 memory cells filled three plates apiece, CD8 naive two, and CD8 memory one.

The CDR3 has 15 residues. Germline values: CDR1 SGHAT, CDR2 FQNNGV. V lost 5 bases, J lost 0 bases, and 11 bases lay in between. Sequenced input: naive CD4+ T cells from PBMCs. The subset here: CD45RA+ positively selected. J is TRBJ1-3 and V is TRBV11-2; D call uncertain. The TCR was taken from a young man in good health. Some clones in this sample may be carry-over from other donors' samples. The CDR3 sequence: CASSNIHRSGNTIYF. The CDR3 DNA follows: TGTGCCAGCAGCAACATACACCGCTCTGGAAACACCATATATTTT.